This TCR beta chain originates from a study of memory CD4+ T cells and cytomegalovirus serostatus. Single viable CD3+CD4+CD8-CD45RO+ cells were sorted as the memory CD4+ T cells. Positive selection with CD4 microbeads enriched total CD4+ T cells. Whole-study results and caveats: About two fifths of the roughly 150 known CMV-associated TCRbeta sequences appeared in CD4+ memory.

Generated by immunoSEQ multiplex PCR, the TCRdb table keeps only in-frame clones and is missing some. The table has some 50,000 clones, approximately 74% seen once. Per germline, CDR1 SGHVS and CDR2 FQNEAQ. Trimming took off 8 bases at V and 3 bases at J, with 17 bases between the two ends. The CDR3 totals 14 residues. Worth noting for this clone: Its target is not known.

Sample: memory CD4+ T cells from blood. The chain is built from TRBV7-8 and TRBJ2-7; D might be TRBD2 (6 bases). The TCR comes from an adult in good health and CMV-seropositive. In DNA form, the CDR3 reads TGTGCCAGCGGCCGTTTCGGGGGTTACTACGAGCAGTACTTC. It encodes CASGRFGGYYEQYF.